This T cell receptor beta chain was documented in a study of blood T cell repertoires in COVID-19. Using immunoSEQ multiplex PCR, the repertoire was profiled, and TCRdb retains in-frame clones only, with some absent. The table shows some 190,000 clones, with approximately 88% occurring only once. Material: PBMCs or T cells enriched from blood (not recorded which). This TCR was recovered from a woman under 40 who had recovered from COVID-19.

The CDR3 sequence: CASNYRGRIYGYTF. CDR3 bases: TGTGCCAGCAATTACAGGGGGCGGATCTATGGCTACACCTTC. The chain joins TRBV28 to TRBJ1-2; TRBD1 matches 9 bases. Looked up from germline, CDR1 is MDHEN and CDR2 is SYDVKM. There are 14 residues in the CDR3. J gave up 4 bases and V 7 bases, and 7 bases lay outside the gene matches.